These 16 T cell receptor beta chains were sequenced from one sample in a study of Graves' ophthalmopathy and Graves' hyperthyroidism. Amplification of the TCR beta CDR3 regions used RNA transcripts (as template). RT-PCR was first run with HTBI primers, then multiplex PCR in a second round. From the multiplex PCR reads, TCRdb called clonotypes with MiXCR, one entry per CDR3 protein. The sample consists of more than 300,000 distinct CDR3 sequences, approximately 15% of them appearing once. The sample comprised peripheral blood. The receptors stem from a woman aged 18 to 35 with stable Graves' hyperthyroidism.

The table lists this clonotype with many counts. The genes are TRBV4-1 and TRBJ1-6; D ambiguous. The CDR3 has 16 residues. The V and J ends lost 4 bases and 6 bases respectively, with 16 bases between them. The germline V gene has CDR1 MGHRA and CDR2 YSYEKL. The CDR3 region has the DNA TGCGCCAGCAGCCCCCTAGGAAGATGGGGTAATTCACCCCTCCACTTT. It yields the protein CASSPLGRWGNSPLHF.

The CDR3 protein is CASSYSRGGTEQYF. In nucleotides, the CDR3 is TGTGCCAGCAGTTACTCGAGAGGGGGGACCGAGCAGTACTTC. The chain has TRBV6-2 or TRBV6-3 and TRBJ2-7, with D perhaps TRBD1 or TRBD2 (6 bases each). The CDR3 sequence is 14 residues long. CDR1 is MNHEY, CDR2 SVGEGT, per germline. V lost 0 bases, J lost 6 bases, and 12 bases lay in between.

This clonotype was detected many times. The chain combines TRBV7-8 with TRBJ2-5; D not certain. Germline V gene lookup returns CDR1 SGHVS and CDR2 FQNEAQ. Trimming cost V 5 bases and J 4 bases, with 20 bases left between them. The CDR3 spans 16 residues. The CDR3 region is CASSQDLVGGPETQYF. CDR3 nucleotides: TGTGCCAGCAGCCAGGATCTAGTGGGTGGTCCAGAGACCCAGTACTTC.

This clonotype was seen at least ten times. The gene calls are TRBV12-3 or TRBV12-4 and TRBJ1-1; possibly TRBD1 for D (5 bases). CDR3 length: 15 amino acids. Trimming took off 5 bases at V and 1 base at J, with 14 bases between the two ends. CDR3 nucleotide sequence: TGTGCCAGCAGTCTCTCAGGCAGGGCGAACACTGAAGCTTTCTTT. Translating it yields CASSLSGRANTEAFF.

The chain combines TRBV6-5 with TRBJ2-5, with TRBD2 matching over 12 bases. Trimming at V came to 2 bases and at J to 1 base, leaving 2 bases not matched to a gene. This CDR3 contains 16 residues. Germline-derived CDR1 and CDR2 are MNHEY and SVGAGI. CDR3 DNA sequence: TGTGCCAGCAGTTACGGACTAGCGGGAACCCAAGAGACCCAGTACTTC. Its translation is CASSYGLAGTQETQYF.

This clonotype was picked up a small number of times. The chain has TRBV24-1 and TRBJ1-5; D gene unclear. V was pared by 1 base and J by 5 bases, with 14 bases between. CDR1 is KGHDR and CDR2 is SFDVKD in the germline V gene. CDR3 length: 16 amino acids. The CDR3 is CATSDFGTRWDQPQHF. In DNA form, the CDR3 reads TGTGCCACCAGTGATTTCGGCACCCGATGGGATCAGCCCCAGCATTTT.

Many counts were recorded for this clonotype. The rearrangement uses TRBV19 and TRBJ1-1, with D possibly TRBD1 on 6 matching bases. Germline V gene lookup returns CDR1 LNHDA and CDR2 SQIVND (reference sequence). V was pared by 6 bases and J by 1 base, with 18 bases between. The CDR3 sequence is 16 residues long. The CDR3 DNA reads TGTGCCAGTAGACAAACAGGCAGGGGAGAGAACACTGAAGCTTTCTTT. Translated, it gives CASRQTGRGENTEAFF.

In this sample, this clonotype turned up many times. V is TRBV5-4 and J is TRBJ2-7, with 7 positions matching TRBD1. Losses at the gene ends were 4 bases for V and 4 bases for J; bases not matched to a gene: 14. This CDR3 is built from 16 residues. The germline CDR1 and CDR2 sequences are SGHNT and YYREEE (reference sequence). CDR3 region: CASSEGLTGDAYEQYF. The CDR3 DNA is TGTGCCAGCAGCGAGGGGTTAACAGGGGACGCTTACGAGCAGTACTTC.

The table lists this clonotype with many counts. The chain joins TRBV29-1 to TRBJ1-1, with D possibly TRBD1 on 5 matching bases. V lost 5 bases and J lost 5, with 12 bases in between. Germline CDR1 SQVTM, CDR2 ANQGSEA. The CDR3 covers 12 residues. The CDR3 nucleotides are TGCAGCGTTAGCAGGGATCGAACTGAAGCTTTCTTT. It codes for CSVSRDRTEAFF.

Only a few counts were recorded for this clonotype. The chain has TRBV7-8 and TRBJ2-1; D is unresolved. Germline-derived CDR1 and CDR2 are SGHVS and FQNEAQ. V was clipped by 8 bases and J by 2 bases, with 13 bases between them. The CDR3 runs 14 residues. The CDR3 sequence is CASGPRDPYNEQFF. The CDR3 bases are TGTGCCAGCGGGCCAAGAGACCCCTACAATGAGCAGTTCTTC.

This clonotype was recorded at least ten times. CDR3 DNA: TGTGCCACCAGTGATGCTGGACTGTACGAGCAGTACTTC. Translation: CATSDAGLYEQYF. The rearrangement joins TRBV24-1 to TRBJ2-7; maybe TRBD2 (5 bases). This CDR3 spans 13 amino acids. V lost 3 bases, J lost 4 bases, and 9 bases lay in between. CDR1 is KGHDR and CDR2 is SFDVKD in the germline V gene.

This clonotype occurred many times. The chain combines TRBV3-1 with TRBJ2-5; either TRBD1 or TRBD2 may supply D (6 bases each). CDR1 LGHDT and CDR2 YNNKEL come from the germline V gene (reference sequence). CDR3 length: 16 residues. The ends were cut back, 1 base at V and 3 bases at J, with 15 bases in the middle. The CDR3: CASSQVAGGPKETQYF. In DNA form, the CDR3 reads TGTGCCAGCAGCCAAGTGGCCGGGGGCCCAAAAGAGACCCAGTACTTC.

This chain connects TRBV7-4 to TRBJ1-2, with 9 bases fitting TRBD1. The CDR3 is 22 residues long. Unmatched junction bases numbered 26, after V lost 2 bases and J lost 4 bases. Germline V lookup: CDR1 SGHVT, CDR2 SQSDAQ. The CDR3 loop reads CASSLPPPLTGGAWLRGYGYTF. As DNA, the CDR3 is TGTGCCAGCAGCTTACCCCCTCCCCTAACAGGGGGCGCGTGGTTAAGGGGCTATGGCTACACCTTC.

This clonotype was found many times. The chain links TRBV5-6 to TRBJ1-2; weak D call: TRBD1 (5 bases). In germline, CDR1 is SGHDT, CDR2 YYEEEE. Trimming left V 1 base short and J 0 bases short, with 10 bases between. This CDR3 spans 15 amino acids. CDR3: CASSLTGATNYGYTF. CDR3 nucleotide sequence: TGTGCCAGCAGCTTGACAGGAGCTACTAACTATGGCTACACCTTC.

This chain connects TRBV19 to TRBJ2-7; D is unresolved. Between the trimmed V and J ends, which lost 3 bases and 2 bases, there was a span of 8 bases. Germline CDR1 reads LNHDA; CDR2 reads SQIVND (reference sequence). CDR3 length equals 13 residues. CDR3 coding DNA: TGTGCCAGTAGTATGTTAGACACCTACGAGCAGTACTTC. Amino acids: CASSMLDTYEQYF.

This clonotype came up many times. The rearrangement links TRBV7-2 to TRBJ1-2, with unresolved D. This CDR3 has 11 amino acids. Germline CDR1 reads SGHTA; CDR2 reads FQGNSA. V was pared by 4 bases and J by 4 bases, with 4 bases between. This chain's CDR3 is CASSSFYGYTF. The CDR3 DNA reads TGTGCCAGCAGCTCCTTCTATGGCTACACCTTC.